The 11 T cell receptor beta chains below come from one sample, sequenced in a study of T cells in tuberculosis. Libraries were prepared by immunoSEQ multiplex PCR; TCRdb keeps only in-frame clonotypes and omits some of them. The table has 25,000 to 35,000 clones, 95% to 96% seen once. The material sequenced was PBMCs. These receptor sequences come from a donor aged 5-35 years with latent tuberculosis or without tuberculosis infection.

This chain joins TRBV6-6 and TRBJ1-1, with D unresolved. The CDR3 is made up of 12 amino acids. Germline assignment: CDR1 MNHNY and CDR2 SVGAGI (reference sequence). V was shortened by 4 bases and J by 10 bases, with 13 bases between the two germline ends. The CDR3 DNA follows: TGTGCCAGCAGTTTGTTGAGGGAGGGAGCTTTCTTT. Translation gives CASSLLREGAFF.

This chain links TRBV27 with TRBJ1-3; D unclear. The V end was cut by 5 bases, the J end by 0 bases, with 17 bases between. The CDR3 runs 17 residues. Germline V gene data show CDR1 as MNHEY and CDR2 as SMNVEV (reference sequence). CDR3 protein: CASSLAPPAVSGNTIYF. In DNA form, the CDR3 reads TGTGCCAGCAGTCTTGCCCCCCCCGCAGTCTCTGGAAACACCATATATTTT.

This rearrangement joins TRBV19 to TRBJ2-5; 11 positions agree with TRBD2. This CDR3 region has 15 residues. Losses at the gene ends were 3 bases for V and 2 bases for J; bases not matched to a gene: 2. Looked up from germline, CDR1 is LNHDA and CDR2 is SQIVND (reference sequence). Here the CDR3 DNA reads TGTGCCAGTAGTATTGTAGCGGGGGGGCAAGAGACCCAGTACTTC. Residues: CASSIVAGGQETQYF.

The rearrangement links TRBV6-1 to TRBJ2-7; 7 nucleotides match TRBD2. V was pared by 4 bases and J by 3 bases, with 3 bases of the junction left unmatched. CDR1 is MNHNS, CDR2 SASEGT, per germline. The CDR3 length is 13 residues. The CDR3 DNA follows: TGTGCCAGCAGTGTCAGCGGGAACTACGAGCAGTACTTC. Protein: CASSVSGNYEQYF.

The chain employs TRBV13 and TRBJ1-1; the D is unclear. Germline V lookup: CDR1 PRHDT, CDR2 FYEKMQ (reference sequence). Trimming left V 5 bases short and J 2 bases short, with 6 bases between. The CDR3 has 12 residues. The CDR3 region has the DNA TGTGCCAGCAGCCCCTCTAACACTGAAGCTTTCTTT. Its translation is CASSPSNTEAFF.

This sequence joins TRBV6-1 and TRBJ2-5; 10 bases fit TRBD1. Near its end, the DNA agrees better with TRBJ2-7, so the J call may be wrong. This CDR3 is 16 amino acids long. Germline values: CDR1 MNHNS, CDR2 SASEGT. The CDR3, as DNA: TGTGCCAGCAGTGGATACCCGGGACAGGGGTTCTCCGAGCAGTACTTC. Translated, it gives CASSGYPGQGFSEQYF.

This chain uses TRBV7-3 with TRBJ2-2; possible D gene TRBD1, 5 bases. Germline V gene data show CDR1 as SGHTA and CDR2 as FQGTGA. CDR3 size: 12 residues. V was clipped by 5 bases and J by 8 bases, with 9 bases between them. This CDR3 is CASSPQAGELFF. The CDR3 region has the DNA TGTGCCAGCAGCCCACAGGCGGGGGAGCTGTTTTTT.

The rearrangement uses TRBV27 and TRBJ2-3; D gene uncertain. Deletions cut 3 bases from V and 2 bases from J, with 9 bases between. Per germline, CDR1 MNHEY and CDR2 SMNVEV (reference sequence). The CDR3 extends over 14 amino acids. The CDR3 coding sequence is TGTGCCAGCAGTTTGGAACGACACACAGATACGCAGTATTTT. Translating gives CASSLERHTDTQYF.

This sequence joins TRBV25-1 and TRBJ2-2; 9 nucleotides agree with TRBD2. Germline-derived CDR1 and CDR2 are MGHDK and SYGVNS. Trimming took 4 bases from V and 6 from J; bases not matched to a gene: 3. CDR3 length: 14 amino acids. The CDR3 DNA follows: TGTGCCAGCAGTGCCCGGACTAGCGCCGGGGAGCTGTTTTTT. Protein sequence: CASSARTSAGELFF. Filled out from reference TRBV25-1 and TRBJ2-2, the complete variable domain reads EADIYQTPRYLVIGTGKKITLECSQTMGHDKMYWYQQDPGMELHLIHYSYGVNSTEKGDLSSESTVSRIRTEHFPLTLESARPSHTSQYLCASSARTSAGELFFGEGSRLTVL.

This sequence joins TRBV6-6 and TRBJ2-5; TRBD1 aligns across 10 bases. The J call is in doubt because the DNA end fits TRBJ2-7 better. Germline CDR1 and CDR2: MNHNY and SVGAGI (reference sequence). This CDR3 is 15 amino acids long. DNA of the CDR3: TGTGCCAGCAGTTACCATCTGGGACAGGGGAACGAGCAGTACTTC. Translation gives CASSYHLGQGNEQYF.

The chain's CDR3 is CASSLGGAIYIEQYF. Here the CDR3 DNA reads TGTGCCAGCAGCTTGGGGGGGGCGATCTATATTGAGCAGTACTTC. The chain has TRBV11-2 and TRBJ2-7; TRBD2 is a possible D gene (7 bases). Trimming removed 3 bases at V and 7 bases at J, with 19 bases between. The germline V gene has CDR1 SGHAT and CDR2 FQNNGV. The CDR3 extends over 15 amino acids.